This T cell receptor (beta chain) derives from a study of Ad26.COV2.S vaccination and SARS-CoV-2 variants (dated by TCRdb to about 2021). At the level of the whole study: Donors in the vaccine arm were drawn from COV1001, a phase I-IIa trial of Ad26.COV2.S in healthy adults that was multicentre, randomized, double-blind and placebo-controlled. Investigators did not know the trial group allocation while performing experiments and assessing outcomes. Ad26.COV2.S was given intramuscularly at 5x10^10 or 1x10^11 viral particles, as a single shot or as two shots 56 days apart. TCRbeta repertoire sequencing was used to assess the specificity and breadth of SARS-CoV-2-reactive T cell receptors after Ad26.COV2.S vaccination. A total of some 30 samples were included in the TCR-sequenced set, comprising 19 Ad26.COV2.S vaccine recipients, 5 placebo recipients and 8 SARS-CoV-2 convalescent individuals. Participants in the trial were split at random into five groups of five each, receiving low-dose or high-dose Ad26.COV2.S once or twice, or else placebo on both occasions. Findings and caveats that apply to the study as a whole: Comparable non-spike TCR breadth was observed between vaccine and placebo recipients, consistent with only spike being contained in the vaccine. The study was not powered for comparison of responses between vaccine doses or regimens. Ad26.COV2.S recipients had higher spike-specific TCR breadth than placebo recipients (P = 0.0014). The authors noted that total T cell responses may have been underestimated by the TCR breadth and depth analyses. After vaccination, spike-specific CD8+ and CD4+ T cell responses were reported to show substantial breadth.

Including cysteine and phenylalanine, the CDR3 has 16 amino acids. The only DNA kept is the CDR3, 48 bases in frame from the first base. V drops 4 bases and J drops 3 bases, leaving 16 bases in between. CDR1 and CDR2 were assigned from the germline V gene as MDHEN and SYDVKM. On this clone: This receptor's antigen is unknown. No much larger clone exists at a distance of one base, and base qualities are not known.

The meaning of the sample's treatment or condition label: around 19 received Ad26.COV2.S at low or high dose, single or two shots; roughly five received placebo; per-sample allocation not given. Repertoires of vaccine and placebo recipients were sequenced from samples collected on day 63 after the first injection. Between 29 July and 7 August 2020, Cohort 1b enrolled 20 to 30 adults aged 18-55 years at one site in Boston, USA. Ad26.COV2.S consisted of a replication-incompetent adenovirus type 26 vector by which a prefusion-stabilized SARS-CoV-2 spike protein from the original Wuhan strain was expressed. TCRbeta CDR3 regions were sequenced with the immunoSEQ Assay. After extraction, genomic DNA underwent amplification by bias-controlled multiplex PCR, followed by high-throughput sequencing. The study's own analysis went as follows. To quantify the absolute abundance of every unique TCRbeta CDR3 region, sequences were collapsed and filtered. T cell fraction was estimated by normalizing TCRbeta template counts to usable DNA, which was measured by amplifying reference genes present in all nucleated cells. Repertoire TCRs were annotated as SARS-CoV-2-specific by exact matching of V gene, CDR3 amino acid sequence and J gene to a known reactive TCR set. The reference SARS-CoV-2 TCR set was obtained from MIRA and was filtered for enrichment in COVID-19-positive ImmuneCODE repertoires, whereby public or cross-reactive TCRs were removed. Using the MIRA antigens, annotated TCRs were further analysed by specific ORF or by position within an ORF. Depth was the summed frequency of annotated unique rearrangements, while breadth was defined as annotated unique rearrangements over total unique productive rearrangements. TCR breadth was compared between groups using two-sided Wilcoxon rank-sum tests. The table was pulled from immuneACCESS by TCRdb, which kept in-frame rearrangements only. Such tables lose some clones; where checked, under half of the loss comes from unresolved V genes, and the rest has no known cause. V and J calls and clone size are given by that table; D and trimming were obtained from the DNA. Present in this sample are 300,000 to 350,000 clones, roughly 90% of which were seen just once. The ten biggest clones cover about 4.6% of the sample.

The receptor's source is a person between 18 and 60 years old who received the Ad26.COV2.S COVID-19 vaccine or a placebo. The V and J genes are TRBV28 and TRBJ2-1, with the identity of the D gene unclear. The source material was peripheral blood, sampled in a trial of Ad26.COV2.S vaccine versus placebo. The DNA reads as follows: TGTGCCAGCAGTTCCTGGGCATTTAGAGGCTACAATGAGCAGTTCTTC. The resulting protein is CASSSWAFRGYNEQFF.